This T cell receptor beta chain comes out of a study of T cell responses to AZD1222 COVID-19 vaccine. Study results and limitations: Reports indicate that nearly half of spike-specific TCRs are directed at unmutated variant regions. Spike-spanning, vaccine-associated CD4 TCRs were dominant at 160-218 and 743-854. Females made up more of the donors, who were largely white British, and clonal diversity may have come out too low. Two doses of AZD1222 preceded a rise in Spike-specific TCR breadth and depth.

By share, this clone ranks as medium-sized. Its antigen remains unknown. With 0 bases removed from V and 2 bases from J, the gap between germline ends came to 1 base. The CDR3 runs 12 residues. The germline V gene has CDR1 KGHSY and CDR2 FQNENV. This table comes from immunoSEQ multiplex PCR, and its TCRdb copy is limited to in-frame clones, with some not included. The data show over 100,000 clones, with around 89% seen just once and about 3.5% held by the top ten. Sequences were derived from peripheral blood, sampled on day 0 of AZD1222 vaccination. V and J are TRBV16 and TRBJ2-5; no clear D. The TCR comes from an adult in good health. The CDR3 nucleotides are TGTGCCAGCAGCCAATCTCAAGAGACCCAGTACTTC. This encodes CASSQSQETQYF.